This entry concerns a single T cell receptor beta chain. This sample was taken from a study of T cells in tuberculosis. Germline V gene lookup returns CDR1 SNHLY and CDR2 FYNNEI. The CDR3 totals 12 residues. V was pared by 3 bases and J by 8 bases, with 8 bases between. TCRdb keeps only in-frame clones here, not all; method: immunoSEQ multiplex PCR. The top ten clones hold around 10% of a sample with about 34,000 clones, 90% to 95% of them seen once. The time point: new active TB diagnosis, blood taken before or within 7 days of starting treatment. The chain links TRBV2 to TRBJ2-1; no clear D gene. Here the sequenced sample was PBMCs, taken at tuberculosis diagnosis. The sequence derives from an adult with tuberculosis. DNA of the CDR3: TGTGCCAGCAGTGACAGGTCCCATGAGCAGTTCTTC. Residues: CASSDRSHEQFF. Together with reference TRBV2 and TRBJ2-1, the CDR3 gives the full variable domain: EPEVTQTPSHQVTQMGQEVILRCVPISNHLYFYWYRQILGQKVEFLVSFYNNEISEKSEIFDDQFSVERPDGSNFTLKIRSTKLEDSAMYFCASSDRSHEQFFGPGTRLTVL.